Shown below are 28 T cell receptor beta chains from a single sample sequenced in a study of shared clonotypes between healthy human individuals. The data were produced by immunoSEQ multiplex PCR, yet TCRdb's version contains in-frame clones alone and is incomplete. The sample yields about 380,000 clones, 95% to 97% seen once. Sequenced sample: memory CD8+ T cells sorted from blood. Documented subset: CD45RO+ cells pooled with CCR7-negative TemRA cells. These receptors all come from a man younger than 45 in good health.

As for this clone: One end of the junction is discordant with germline, which a read error may explain. The V and J genes are TRBV7-7 and TRBJ2-5, with 7 bases fitting TRBD1. Germline CDR1 is SSHAT and CDR2 is FNYEAQ (reference sequence). The CDR3 covers 15 residues. For the CDR3, the DNA is TGTGCTAGCAGCTCGACAGGGACCCTCGGAGAGACCCAGTACTTC. It specifies CASSSTGTLGETQYF.

This clone was detected only once. The chain combines TRBV2 with TRBJ1-3; D gene unclear. The germline V gene has CDR1 SNHLY and CDR2 FYNNEI. The V gene lost 0 bases and the J gene lost 0 bases, with 12 bases spanning the gap. This CDR3 spans 17 amino acids. Written as DNA, the CDR3 is TGTGCCAGCAGTGAAGCGCCGGACCGCTACTCTGGAAACACCATATATTTT. It specifies CASSEAPDRYSGNTIYF.

This chain joins TRBV5-1 and TRBJ2-6; 8 bases align to TRBD1. J gave up 0 bases and V 1 base, and 12 bases lay outside the gene matches. Per germline, CDR1 SGHRS and CDR2 YFSETQ. The CDR3 contains 20 residues. The CDR3 region is CASSLSPGQVFFSGANVLTF. CDR3 sequence (DNA): TGCGCCAGCAGCTTGTCCCCGGGACAGGTGTTTTTCTCTGGGGCCAACGTCCTGACTTTC.

In DNA form, the CDR3 reads TGCAGTGCTAGTCTTGGCGTAGAAGCTTTCTTT. Translating it yields CSASLGVEAFF. This chain connects TRBV20-1 to TRBJ1-1; D is ambiguous. Germline-derived CDR1 and CDR2 are DFQATT and SNEGSKA (reference sequence). V dropped 3 bases and J dropped 8 bases, with 10 bases sitting between them. There are 11 residues in the CDR3.

V usage is TRBV7-9 and J usage is TRBJ2-4, with 10 bases matching TRBD2. J gave up 0 bases and V 6 bases, and 2 bases lay outside the gene matches. From germline, CDR1 is SEHNR and CDR2 FQNEAQ (reference sequence). The length of the CDR3 is 15 residues. CDR3 nucleotide sequence: TGTGCCAGCAGAAGACTAGCGGGAGCCAAAAACATTCAGTACTTC. It is translated as CASRRLAGAKNIQYF.

V usage is TRBV2 and J usage is TRBJ2-5; D perhaps matches TRBD1 (6 bases). The length of the CDR3 is 14 residues. The germline V gene has CDR1 SNHLY and CDR2 FYNNEI. Trimming shortened V by 5 bases and J by 4 bases, and 14 bases separated the two germline ends. The CDR3 reads CASSPTGSRETQYF. Written as DNA, the CDR3 is TGTGCCAGCAGTCCAACAGGGTCCCGAGAGACCCAGTACTTC.

This clone was counted once. V and J are TRBV11-3 and TRBJ2-2; maybe TRBD2 (5 bases). The CDR3 runs to 18 residues. The V gene lost 2 bases and the J gene lost 2 bases, with 18 bases spanning the gap. Germline V CDR1 and CDR2: SGHNT, YENEEA. DNA for the CDR3: TGTGCCAGCAGCTTAATGTGGCGGGTGCCGGCTAACACCGGGGAGCTGTTTTTT. Amino acids: CASSLMWRVPANTGELFF.

The chain combines TRBV5-4 with TRBJ2-7, with 9 bases that match TRBD1. The CDR3 is made up of 16 amino acids. The V and J ends lost 4 bases and 1 base, in that order; junction bases with no gene match: 9. From germline, CDR1 is SGHNT and CDR2 YYREEE (reference sequence). Here the CDR3 DNA reads TGTGCCAGCAGCCTGCATCCCGGGACAGGGTCCTACGAGCAGTACTTC. It codes for CASSLHPGTGSYEQYF.

The chain uses TRBV21-1 and TRBJ2-1; the table's D gene call, TRBD2, was not cross checked with the DNA. TRBV21-1 is a pseudogene segment. The CDR3 consists of 13 residues. The CDR3: CASSKVPVGGQFF. The CDR3, as DNA: TGTGCCAGCAGCAAAGTGCCGGTGGGGGGGCAGTTCTTC.

This clone has a single count. The V gene is TRBV13, the J gene TRBJ2-5; 10 nucleotides line up with TRBD2. The CDR3 length is 18 residues. The germline V gene has CDR1 PRHDT and CDR2 FYEKMQ (reference sequence). V gave up 5 bases and J gave up 4 bases; unmatched junction bases: 16. CDR3 loop: CASSLREGAGGDPETQYF. CDR3 DNA: TGTGCCAGCAGCCTAAGGGAGGGAGCGGGAGGGGATCCAGAGACCCAGTACTTC. Filled out from reference TRBV13 and TRBJ2-5, the complete variable domain reads AAGVIQSPRHLIKEKRETATLKCYPIPRHDTVYWYQQGPGQDPQFLISFYEKMQSDKGSIPDRFSAQQFSDYHSELNMSSLELGDSALYFCASSLREGAGGDPETQYFGPGTRLLVL.

The CDR3 DNA is TGTGCCAGCAGTCCCTCAACTGGAAACACCATATATTTT. Protein sequence: CASSPSTGNTIYF. The chain is built from TRBV7-9 and TRBJ1-3; no clear D gene. Germline loops: CDR1 SEHNR, CDR2 FQNEAQ (reference sequence). V was clipped by 6 bases and J by 2 bases, with 8 bases between them. This CDR3 is 13 amino acids long.

The chain carries TRBV19 and TRBJ2-4; D might be TRBD1 (6 bases). The CDR3 totals 14 residues. Germline V gene data show CDR1 as LNHDA and CDR2 as SQIVND (reference sequence). V was clipped by 5 bases and J by 9 bases, with 17 bases between them. The CDR3 sequence: CASSLDRPKGIQYF. The DNA of the CDR3 is TGTGCCAGTAGTCTCGACAGGCCAAAGGGCATTCAGTACTTC.

As to this clone: The identical CDR3 is also encoded by other nucleotide sequences in the sample. The genes are TRBV27 and TRBJ2-7; no reliable D call. Germline V gene sequence: CDR1 MNHEY, CDR2 SMNVEV (reference sequence). The CDR3 is 13 residues long. V was cut by 2 bases and J by 0 bases, with 5 bases left in between. In DNA form, the CDR3 reads TGTGCCAGCAGTTTAAAAGGCTCCTACGAGCAGTACTTC. Amino acid sequence: CASSLKGSYEQYF.

A single count supports this clone. This rearrangement joins TRBV7-9 to TRBJ1-2; D unresolved. V lost 5 bases and J 3 bases, leaving 16 bases between the germline ends. Germline values: CDR1 SEHNR, CDR2 FQNEAQ (reference sequence). CDR3 length: 15 residues. The DNA for the CDR3 is TGTGCCAGCAGCCCCATGACCAATCCGTACTATGGCTACACCTTC. Its protein product is CASSPMTNPYYGYTF.

The chain combines TRBV6-5 with TRBJ2-4, with D uncertain. The CDR3 extends over 14 amino acids. Germline CDR1 MNHEY, CDR2 SVGAGI. V lost 6 bases, J lost 0 bases, and 9 bases lay in between. As DNA, the CDR3 is TGTGCCAGCAGCAAGAGTAAAGCCAAAAACATTCAGTACTTC. Residues: CASSKSKAKNIQYF.

The V and J genes are TRBV19 and TRBJ1-5; 7 bases align to TRBD1. The germline V gene has CDR1 LNHDA and CDR2 SQIVND (reference sequence). The CDR3 is made up of 15 amino acids. V gave up 6 bases and J gave up 3 bases; unmatched junction bases: 8. This CDR3 is CASRGRQGTNQPQHF. CDR3 in DNA: TGTGCCAGTAGAGGTAGACAGGGCACCAATCAGCCCCAGCATTTT.

The chain is built from TRBV7-8 and TRBJ2-3, with 7 positions matching TRBD2. The germline gives CDR1 SGHVS, CDR2 FQNEAQ. The ends lost 3 bases at V and 1 base at J; junction bases unmatched: 13. The CDR3 loop spans 18 amino acids. In DNA, the CDR3 is TGTGCCAGCAGCTTGCGACGTCTCGCGGGAGTAGGCACAGATACGCAGTATTTT. Translating gives CASSLRRLAGVGTDTQYF.

The rearrangement links TRBV7-3 to TRBJ1-1, with TRBD1 as a possible D gene (5 bases). CDR3 length: 13 amino acids. Looked up from germline, CDR1 is SGHTA and CDR2 is FQGTGA. V gave up 5 bases and J gave up 1 base, with 8 bases separating them. The CDR3 spells CASSQDRNTEAFF. CDR3 bases: TGTGCCAGCAGCCAAGACAGGAACACTGAAGCTTTCTTT.

The J gene is TRBJ1-4, the V gene TRBV25-1; TRBD1 aligns across 8 bases. CDR3 length: 14 amino acids. V trimming: 2 bases; J trimming: 4 bases; junction bases outside the gene matches: 0. In germline, CDR1 is MGHDK, CDR2 SYGVNS. The CDR3 spells CASSEGQGNEKLFF. CDR3 nucleotide sequence: TGTGCCAGCAGTGAAGGACAGGGTAATGAAAAACTGTTTTTT.

The rearrangement links TRBV6-1 to TRBJ2-3; 7 nucleotides agree with TRBD1. The CDR3 is 15 residues long. The ends lost 7 bases at V and 6 bases at J; junction bases unmatched: 13. Germline V gene lookup returns CDR1 MNHNS and CDR2 SASEGT. The CDR3 is CASTYETGQRDTQYF. DNA for the CDR3: TGTGCCAGCACCTATGAGACAGGGCAGAGGGATACGCAGTATTTT.

The chain joins TRBV5-1 to TRBJ2-1; TRBD2 agrees at 10 bases. This CDR3 comprises 15 residues. J lost 6 bases, V lost 3 bases, and 6 bases had no gene match. The germline V gene encodes CDR1 SGHRS and CDR2 YFSETQ. DNA of the CDR3: TGCGCCAGCAGCTCACTAGCGGGACCCCTCAATGAGCAGTTCTTC. Translated, it gives CASSSLAGPLNEQFF.

The rearrangement uses TRBV19 and TRBJ2-1; 9 bases agree with TRBD2. The V and J ends lost 7 bases and 9 bases, in that order; junction bases with no gene match: 7. CDR3 length equals 13 residues. Germline V gene lookup returns CDR1 LNHDA and CDR2 SQIVND (reference sequence). CDR3 residues: CASMAGGKGEQFF. The CDR3 nucleotides read TGTGCCAGTATGGCGGGAGGGAAGGGTGAGCAGTTCTTC.

In DNA form, the CDR3 reads TGTGCCAGCAGCTTAGTGGGGGATACGCAGTATTTT. Protein product: CASSLVGDTQYF. The chain combines TRBV7-2 with TRBJ2-3; D remains unclear. The length of the CDR3 is 12 residues. Trimming cost V 1 base and J 6 bases, with 5 bases left between them. Germline V gene lookup returns CDR1 SGHTA and CDR2 FQGNSA.

The V and J genes are TRBV7-8 and TRBJ2-1; no clear D. The V end lost 1 base, the J end lost 11 bases, and 6 bases lay between the germline ends. The CDR3 sequence is 11 residues long. Germline V gene lookup returns CDR1 SGHVS and CDR2 FQNEAQ. This CDR3 reads CASSLDGQQFF. For the CDR3, the DNA is TGTGCCAGCAGCTTAGACGGTCAGCAGTTCTTC.

This clone was seen a single time. The chain combines TRBV12-2 with TRBJ2-7. TRBV12-2 is a pseudogene. The CDR3 has 14 amino acids. For the CDR3, the DNA is TGTGCAAGTCGCCCCAGGGGGGGGTCCTACGAGCAGTACTTC. As protein: CASRPRGGSYEQYF.

The rearrangement links TRBV7-9 to TRBJ1-2; D uncertain. The germline V and J ends were trimmed by 1 base and 2 bases, with 5 bases remaining between them. This CDR3 has 13 residues. Germline values: CDR1 SEHNR, CDR2 FQNEAQ (reference sequence). The DNA for the CDR3 is TGTGCCAGCAGCTTAGTAGGGAACTATGGCTACACCTTC. Translated, it gives CASSLVGNYGYTF.

J is TRBJ2-7 and V is TRBV5-8; 11 nucleotides align to TRBD2. Germline V gene data show CDR1 as SGHTS and CDR2 as YDEGEE. The J segment lost 4 bases and the V segment lost 4 bases, leaving 4 bases of the junction unmatched. The CDR3 is 14 amino acids. CDR3 sequence (DNA): TGTGCCAGCAGCGGGGGGACTAGCGGTTACGAGCAGTACTTC. This codes for CASSGGTSGYEQYF.

The V call is TRBV19, the J call TRBJ2-1; 13 bases align to TRBD2. This CDR3 contains 16 residues. The V segment lost 6 bases and the J segment 2 bases; nucleotides outside the gene matches: 4. The germline V gene encodes CDR1 LNHDA and CDR2 SQIVND (reference sequence). The CDR3 DNA follows: TGTGCCAGTAGCAGGACTAGCGGGAGTACCTACAATGAGCAGTTCTTC. Protein sequence: CASSRTSGSTYNEQFF. Full variable domain (rest looked up from reference TRBV19 and TRBJ2-1): DGGITQSPKYLFRKEGQNVTLSCEQNLNHDAMYWYRQDPGQGLRLIYYSQIVNDFQKGDIAEGYSVSREKKESFPLTVTSAQKNPTAFYLCASSRTSGSTYNEQFFGPGTRLTVL.